This note documents a single T cell receptor beta chain sequence. As yet, its antigen is unknown. The data belong to a study of OX40 agonist ivuxolimab in advanced cancers. Looking at the study overall: With a range of roughly 20 to 85, age averaged approximately 60 years, and 70% to 85% were male. Notes on the study in general: Some patients without response likewise showed low normalized clonal expansion. Clonal expansion from baseline to week 6 occurred in both CD4+ and CD8+ T cells.

Patients had blood sampled at baseline and again on cycle 4 day 1 and cycle 7 day 1. Here immunoSEQ multiplex PCR was the method, and the copy in TCRdb shows in-frame clones only, minus some. This sample yields 40,000 to 45,000 clones, of which roughly 78% are seen a single time; 4% to 4.5% belongs to the top ten. CDR1 and CDR2 from the germline V gene are SEHNR and FQNEAQ (reference sequence). The CDR3 extends over 16 amino acids. Trimming took off 3 bases at V and 1 base at J, with 15 bases between the two ends. The sequencing here drew on CD4+ or CD8+ T cells sorted from blood, taken in a trial of the OX40 agonist ivuxolimab. This sequence was found in an adult with an advanced solid tumor such as melanoma, head and neck, liver or kidney cancer. This chain connects TRBV7-9 to TRBJ1-1, with D unclear. CDR3 sequence reads: CASSFTVTFKNTEAFF. CDR3 nucleotide sequence: TGTGCCAGCAGCTTCACAGTCACTTTTAAGAACACTGAAGCTTTCTTT.